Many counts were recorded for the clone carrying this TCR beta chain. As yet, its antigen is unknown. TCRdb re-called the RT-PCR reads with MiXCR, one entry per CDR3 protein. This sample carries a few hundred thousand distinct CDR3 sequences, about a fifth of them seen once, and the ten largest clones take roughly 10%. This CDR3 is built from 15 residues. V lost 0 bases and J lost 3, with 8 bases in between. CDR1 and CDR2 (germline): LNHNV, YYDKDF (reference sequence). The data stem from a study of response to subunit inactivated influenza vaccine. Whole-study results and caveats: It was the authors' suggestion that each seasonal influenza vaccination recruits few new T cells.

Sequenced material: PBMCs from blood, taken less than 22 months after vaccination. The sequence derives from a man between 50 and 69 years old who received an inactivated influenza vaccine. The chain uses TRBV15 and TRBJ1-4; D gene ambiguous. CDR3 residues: CATSREQNSNEKLFF. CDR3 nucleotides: TGTGCCACCAGCAGAGAACAGAACTCTAATGAAAAACTGTTTTTT. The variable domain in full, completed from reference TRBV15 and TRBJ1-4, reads DAMVIQNPRYQVTQFGKPVTLSCSQTLNHNVMYWYQQKSSQAPKLLFHYYDKDFNNEADTPDNFQSRRPNTSFCFLDIRSPGLGDTAMYLCATSREQNSNEKLFFGSGTQLSVL.